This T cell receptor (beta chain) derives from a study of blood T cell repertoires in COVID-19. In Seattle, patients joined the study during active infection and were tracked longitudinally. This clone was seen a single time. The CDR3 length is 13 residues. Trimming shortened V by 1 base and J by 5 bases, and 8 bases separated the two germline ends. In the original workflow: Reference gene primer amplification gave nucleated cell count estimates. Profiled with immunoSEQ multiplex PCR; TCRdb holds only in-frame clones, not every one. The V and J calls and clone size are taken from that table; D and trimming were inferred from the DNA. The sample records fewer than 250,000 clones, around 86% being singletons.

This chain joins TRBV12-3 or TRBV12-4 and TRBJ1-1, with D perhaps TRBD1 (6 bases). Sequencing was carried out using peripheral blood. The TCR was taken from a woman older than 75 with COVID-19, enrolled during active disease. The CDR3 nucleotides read TGTGCCAGCAGTTTAGGACAGGAAACTGAAGCTTTCTTT. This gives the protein CASSLGQETEAFF.